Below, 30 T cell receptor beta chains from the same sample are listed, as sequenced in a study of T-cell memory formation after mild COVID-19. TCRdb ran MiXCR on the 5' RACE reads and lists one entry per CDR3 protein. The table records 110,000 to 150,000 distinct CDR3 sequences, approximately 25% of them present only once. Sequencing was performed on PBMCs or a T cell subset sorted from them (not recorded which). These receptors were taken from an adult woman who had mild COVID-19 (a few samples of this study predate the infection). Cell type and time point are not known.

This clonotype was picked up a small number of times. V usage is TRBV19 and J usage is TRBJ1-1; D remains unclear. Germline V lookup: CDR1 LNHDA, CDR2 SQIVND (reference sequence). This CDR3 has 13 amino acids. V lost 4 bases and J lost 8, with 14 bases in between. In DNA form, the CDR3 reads TGTGCCAGTAGTACCTCCCCGGTGCGGGAAGCTTTCTTT. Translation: CASSTSPVREAFF.

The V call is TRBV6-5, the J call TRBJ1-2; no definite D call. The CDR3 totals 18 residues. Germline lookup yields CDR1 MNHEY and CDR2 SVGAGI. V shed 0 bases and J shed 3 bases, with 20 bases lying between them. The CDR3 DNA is TGTGCCAGCAGTTACTCTTCTCTGATAACAGACTTCTACTATGGCTACACCTTC. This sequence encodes CASSYSSLITDFYYGYTF.

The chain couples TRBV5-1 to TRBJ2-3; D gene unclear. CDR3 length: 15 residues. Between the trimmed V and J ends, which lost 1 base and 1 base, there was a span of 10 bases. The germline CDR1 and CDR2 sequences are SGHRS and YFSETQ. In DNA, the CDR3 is TGCGCCAGCAGCTTGAGCAGTTTCCGCACAGATACGCAGTATTTT. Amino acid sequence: CASSLSSFRTDTQYF.

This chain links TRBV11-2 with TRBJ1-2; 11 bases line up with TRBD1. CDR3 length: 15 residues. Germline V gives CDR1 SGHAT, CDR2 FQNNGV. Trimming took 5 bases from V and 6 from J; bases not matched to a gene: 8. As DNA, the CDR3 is TGTGCCAGCAGCGACGGGACAGGGGGGCGCGATGGCTACACCTTC. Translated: CASSDGTGGRDGYTF.

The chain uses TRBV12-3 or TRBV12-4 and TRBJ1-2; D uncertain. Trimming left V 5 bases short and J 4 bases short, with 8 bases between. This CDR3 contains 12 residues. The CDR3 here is CASSATSYGYTF. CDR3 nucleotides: TGTGCCAGCAGTGCCACAAGCTATGGCTACACCTTC.

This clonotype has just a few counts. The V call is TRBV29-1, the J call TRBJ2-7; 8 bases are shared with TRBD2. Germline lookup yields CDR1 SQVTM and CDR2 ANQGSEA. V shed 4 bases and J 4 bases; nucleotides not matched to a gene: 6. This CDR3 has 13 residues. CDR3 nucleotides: TGCAGCGTTGCTCAGCGGGAGCCATACGAGCAGTACTTC. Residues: CSVAQREPYEQYF.

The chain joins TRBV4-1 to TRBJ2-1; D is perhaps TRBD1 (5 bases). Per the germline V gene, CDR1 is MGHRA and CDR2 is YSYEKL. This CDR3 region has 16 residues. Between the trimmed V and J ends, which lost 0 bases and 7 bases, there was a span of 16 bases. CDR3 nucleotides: TGCGCCAGCAGCCAAGAGCCCCAGGGTAGTAGGAATGAGCAGTTCTTC. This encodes CASSQEPQGSRNEQFF.

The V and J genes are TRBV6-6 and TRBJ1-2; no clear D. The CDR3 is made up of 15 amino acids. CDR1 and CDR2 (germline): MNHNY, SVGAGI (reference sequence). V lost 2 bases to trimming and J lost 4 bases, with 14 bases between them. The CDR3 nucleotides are TGTGCCAGCAGTTACGAGTACTTTGTCGTCTATGGCTACACCTTC. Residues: CASSYEYFVVYGYTF.

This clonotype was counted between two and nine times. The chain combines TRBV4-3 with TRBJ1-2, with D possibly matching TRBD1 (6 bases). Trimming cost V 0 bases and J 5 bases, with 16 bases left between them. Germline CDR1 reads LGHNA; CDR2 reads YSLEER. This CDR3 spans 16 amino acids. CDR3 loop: CASSQDSAGAAYGYTF. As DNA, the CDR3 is TGCGCCAGCAGCCAAGATTCGGCAGGGGCAGCGTATGGCTACACCTTC.

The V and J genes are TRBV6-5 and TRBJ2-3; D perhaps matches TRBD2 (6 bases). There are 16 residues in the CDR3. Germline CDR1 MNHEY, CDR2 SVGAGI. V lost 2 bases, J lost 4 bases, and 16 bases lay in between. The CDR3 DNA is TGTGCCAGCAGTTACGGAGGCGGGAATCTGGCAGATACGCAGTATTTT. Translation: CASSYGGGNLADTQYF.

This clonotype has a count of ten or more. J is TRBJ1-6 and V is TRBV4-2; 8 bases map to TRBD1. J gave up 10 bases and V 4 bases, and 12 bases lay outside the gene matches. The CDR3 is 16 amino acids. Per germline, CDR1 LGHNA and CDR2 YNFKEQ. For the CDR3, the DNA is TGTGCCAGCAGCCCGTCGGGTGGCCAGGGGGCATCACCCCTCCACTTT. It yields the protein CASSPSGGQGASPLHF.

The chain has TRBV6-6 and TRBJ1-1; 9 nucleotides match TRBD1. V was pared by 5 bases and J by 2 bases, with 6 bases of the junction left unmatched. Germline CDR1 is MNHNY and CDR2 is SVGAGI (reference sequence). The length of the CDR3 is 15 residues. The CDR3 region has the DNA TGTGCCAGCAGTGACCGGGGACAGGGCAACACTGAAGCTTTCTTT. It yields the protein CASSDRGQGNTEAFF.

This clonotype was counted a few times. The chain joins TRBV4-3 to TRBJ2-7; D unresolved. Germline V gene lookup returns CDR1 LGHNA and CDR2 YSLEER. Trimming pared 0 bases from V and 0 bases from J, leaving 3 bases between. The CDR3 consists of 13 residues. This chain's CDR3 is CASSQENSYEQYF. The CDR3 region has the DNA TGCGCCAGCAGCCAAGAAAACTCCTACGAGCAGTACTTC.

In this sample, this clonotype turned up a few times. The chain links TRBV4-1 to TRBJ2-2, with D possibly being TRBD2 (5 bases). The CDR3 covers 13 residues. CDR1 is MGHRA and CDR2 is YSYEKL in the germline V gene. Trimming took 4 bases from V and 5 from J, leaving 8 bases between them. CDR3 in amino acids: CASSPWTTGELFF. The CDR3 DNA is TGCGCCAGCAGCCCATGGACTACCGGGGAGCTGTTTTTT.

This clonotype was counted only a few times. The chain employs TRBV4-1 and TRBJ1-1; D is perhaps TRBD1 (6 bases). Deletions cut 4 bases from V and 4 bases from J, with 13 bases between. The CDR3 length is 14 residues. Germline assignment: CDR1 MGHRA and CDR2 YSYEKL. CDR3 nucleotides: TGCGCCAGCAGCCCACGCACAGGGACCACTGAAGCTTTCTTT. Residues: CASSPRTGTTEAFF.

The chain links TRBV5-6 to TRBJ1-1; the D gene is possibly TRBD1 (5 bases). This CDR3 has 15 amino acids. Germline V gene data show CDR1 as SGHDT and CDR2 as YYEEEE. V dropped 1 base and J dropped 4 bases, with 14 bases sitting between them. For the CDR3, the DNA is TGTGCCAGCAGCTTGATCCTCCCGAGGGGCACTGAAGCTTTCTTT. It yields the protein CASSLILPRGTEAFF.

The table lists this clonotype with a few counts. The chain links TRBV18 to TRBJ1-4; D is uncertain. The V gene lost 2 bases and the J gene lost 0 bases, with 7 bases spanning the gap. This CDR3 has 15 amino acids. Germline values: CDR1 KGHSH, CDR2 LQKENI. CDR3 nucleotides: TGTGCCAGCTCACCAGACACGCCAACTAATGAAAAACTGTTTTTT. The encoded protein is CASSPDTPTNEKLFF.

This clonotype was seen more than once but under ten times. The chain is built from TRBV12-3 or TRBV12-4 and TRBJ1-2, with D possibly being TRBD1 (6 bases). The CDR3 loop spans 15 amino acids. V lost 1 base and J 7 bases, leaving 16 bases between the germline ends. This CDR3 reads CASSLGPGAIIGYTF. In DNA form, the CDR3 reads TGTGCCAGCAGTTTAGGGCCGGGGGCGATAATTGGCTACACCTTC.

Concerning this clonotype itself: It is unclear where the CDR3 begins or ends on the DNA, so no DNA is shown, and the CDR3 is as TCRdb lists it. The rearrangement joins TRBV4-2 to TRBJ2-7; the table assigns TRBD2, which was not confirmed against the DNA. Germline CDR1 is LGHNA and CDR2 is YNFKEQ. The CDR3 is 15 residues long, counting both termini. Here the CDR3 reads CASSTSAGGSYEQYF.

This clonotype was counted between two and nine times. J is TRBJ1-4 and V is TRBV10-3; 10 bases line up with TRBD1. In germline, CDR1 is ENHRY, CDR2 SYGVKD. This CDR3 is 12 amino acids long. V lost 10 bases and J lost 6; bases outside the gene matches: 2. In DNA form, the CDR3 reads TGTGCCACCGGGACAGGGGATGAAAAACTGTTTTTT. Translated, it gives CATGTGDEKLFF.

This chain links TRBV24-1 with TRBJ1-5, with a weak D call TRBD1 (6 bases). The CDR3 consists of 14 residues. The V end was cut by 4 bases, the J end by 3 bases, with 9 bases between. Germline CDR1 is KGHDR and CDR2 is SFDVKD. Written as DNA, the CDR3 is TGTGCCACCAGTGACTCAGGGGCCAATCAGCCCCAGCATTTT. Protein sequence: CATSDSGANQPQHF.

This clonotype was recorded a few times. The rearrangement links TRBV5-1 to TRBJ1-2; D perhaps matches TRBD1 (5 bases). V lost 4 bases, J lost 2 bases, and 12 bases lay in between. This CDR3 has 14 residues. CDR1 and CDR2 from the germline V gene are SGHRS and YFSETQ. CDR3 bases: TGCGCCAGCAGCCCCAAGACAGACAACTATGGCTACACCTTC. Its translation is CASSPKTDNYGYTF.

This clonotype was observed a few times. CDR3 nucleotides: TGTGCCAGCAGCTTAAGACAGGCGATAGATACGCAGTATTTT. Its protein product is CASSLRQAIDTQYF. V is TRBV7-9 and J is TRBJ2-3, with D perhaps matching TRBD1 (6 bases). Germline-derived CDR1 and CDR2 are SEHNR and FQNEAQ (reference sequence). The V end was cut by 2 bases, the J end by 5 bases, with 11 bases between. The CDR3 length is 14 residues.

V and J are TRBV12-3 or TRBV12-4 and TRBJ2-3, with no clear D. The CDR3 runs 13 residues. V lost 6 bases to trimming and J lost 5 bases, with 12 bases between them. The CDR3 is CASRNPTGDTQYF. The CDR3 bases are TGTGCCAGCAGAAACCCGACGGGAGATACGCAGTATTTT.

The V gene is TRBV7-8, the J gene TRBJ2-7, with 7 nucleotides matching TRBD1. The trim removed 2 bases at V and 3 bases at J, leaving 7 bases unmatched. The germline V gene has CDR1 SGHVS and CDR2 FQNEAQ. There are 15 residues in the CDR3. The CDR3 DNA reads TGTGCCAGCAGCTTAATAACAGGGGTGTTCTACGAGCAGTACTTC. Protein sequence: CASSLITGVFYEQYF. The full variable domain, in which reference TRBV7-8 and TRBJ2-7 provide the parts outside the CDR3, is GAGVSQSPRYKVAKRGQDVALRCDPISGHVSLFWYQQALGQGPEFLTYFQNEAQLDKSGLPSDRFFAERPEGSVSTLKIQRTQQEDSAVYLCASSLITGVFYEQYFGPGTRLTVT.

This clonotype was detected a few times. CDR3 protein: CASSFTSGGDNEQFF. In DNA, the CDR3 is TGTGCCAGCAGTTTCACGAGCGGCGGGGACAATGAGCAGTTCTTC. The genes are TRBV12-3 or TRBV12-4 and TRBJ2-1; tentatively, D is TRBD2 (6 bases). The CDR3 contains 15 residues. The germline V and J ends were trimmed by 3 bases and 5 bases, with 14 bases remaining between them.

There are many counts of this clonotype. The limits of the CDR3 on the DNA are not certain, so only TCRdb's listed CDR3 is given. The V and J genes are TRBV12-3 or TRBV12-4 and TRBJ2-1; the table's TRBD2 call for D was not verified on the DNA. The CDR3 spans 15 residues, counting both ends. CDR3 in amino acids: CASSSSVAGDNEQFF.

The CDR3 coding sequence is TGTGCCAGCAGGGAGGCGACAGATGAGCAGTTCTTC. Its translation: CASREATDEQFF. The chain uses TRBV12-3 or TRBV12-4 and TRBJ2-1; D is perhaps TRBD1 or TRBD2 (5 bases each). The CDR3 contains 12 residues. V lost 6 bases to trimming and J lost 8 bases, with 11 bases between them.

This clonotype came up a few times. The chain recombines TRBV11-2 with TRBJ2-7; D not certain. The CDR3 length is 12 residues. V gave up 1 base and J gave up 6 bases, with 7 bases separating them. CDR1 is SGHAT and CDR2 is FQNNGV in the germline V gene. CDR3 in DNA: TGTGCCAGCAGCTTAGTAGGGCCCGAGCAGTACTTC. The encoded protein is CASSLVGPEQYF.

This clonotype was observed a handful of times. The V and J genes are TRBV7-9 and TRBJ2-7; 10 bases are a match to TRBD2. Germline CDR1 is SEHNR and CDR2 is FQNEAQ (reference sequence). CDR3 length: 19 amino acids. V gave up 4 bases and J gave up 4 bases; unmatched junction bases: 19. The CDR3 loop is CASSSPLHPSGRSQYEQYF. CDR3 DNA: TGTGCCAGCAGCTCCCCCCTGCACCCTAGCGGGAGATCCCAGTACGAGCAGTACTTC.